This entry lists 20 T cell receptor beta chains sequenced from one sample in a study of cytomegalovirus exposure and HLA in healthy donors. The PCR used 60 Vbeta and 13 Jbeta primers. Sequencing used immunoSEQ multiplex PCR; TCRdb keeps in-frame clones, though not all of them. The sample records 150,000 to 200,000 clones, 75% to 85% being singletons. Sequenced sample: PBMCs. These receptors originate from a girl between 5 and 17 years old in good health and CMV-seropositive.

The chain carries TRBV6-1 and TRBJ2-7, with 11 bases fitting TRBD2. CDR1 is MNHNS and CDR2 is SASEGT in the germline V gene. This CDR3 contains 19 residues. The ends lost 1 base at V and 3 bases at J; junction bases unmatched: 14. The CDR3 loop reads CASSEGTSGGPLPYYEQYF. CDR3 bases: TGTGCCAGCAGTGAAGGAACTAGCGGGGGCCCTCTACCATACTACGAGCAGTACTTC.

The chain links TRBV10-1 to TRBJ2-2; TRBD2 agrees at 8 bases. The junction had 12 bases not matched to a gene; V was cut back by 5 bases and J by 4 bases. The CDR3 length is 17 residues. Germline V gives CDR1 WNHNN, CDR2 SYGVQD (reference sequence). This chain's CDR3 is CASSPTLAGQGTGELFF. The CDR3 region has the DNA TGCGCCAGCAGTCCCACTCTAGCGGGCCAGGGCACCGGGGAGCTGTTTTTT.

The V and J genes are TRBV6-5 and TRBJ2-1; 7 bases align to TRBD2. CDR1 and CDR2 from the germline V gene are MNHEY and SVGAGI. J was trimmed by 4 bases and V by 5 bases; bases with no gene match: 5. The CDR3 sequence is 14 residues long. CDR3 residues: CASSPSGGYNEQFF. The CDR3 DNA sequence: TGTGCCAGCAGTCCTAGCGGAGGTTACAATGAGCAGTTCTTC.

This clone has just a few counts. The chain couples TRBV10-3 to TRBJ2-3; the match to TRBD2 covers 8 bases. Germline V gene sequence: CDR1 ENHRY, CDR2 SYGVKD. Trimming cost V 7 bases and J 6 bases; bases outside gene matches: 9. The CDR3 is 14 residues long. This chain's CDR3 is CAINRAGGSDTQYF. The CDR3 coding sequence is TGTGCCATCAACAGGGCGGGGGGATCGGATACGCAGTATTTT.

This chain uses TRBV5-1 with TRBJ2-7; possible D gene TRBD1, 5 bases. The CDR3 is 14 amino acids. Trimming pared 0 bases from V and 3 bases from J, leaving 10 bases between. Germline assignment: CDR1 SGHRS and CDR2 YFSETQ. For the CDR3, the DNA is TGCGCCAGCAGCTTGGACAGGCAATTCTACGAGCAGTACTTC. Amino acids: CASSLDRQFYEQYF.

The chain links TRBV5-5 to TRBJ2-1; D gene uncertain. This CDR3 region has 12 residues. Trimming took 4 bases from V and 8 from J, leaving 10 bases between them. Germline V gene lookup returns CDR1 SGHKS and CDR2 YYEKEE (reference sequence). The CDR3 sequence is CASSAGPDEQFF. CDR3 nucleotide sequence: TGTGCCAGCAGCGCTGGTCCGGATGAGCAGTTCTTC.

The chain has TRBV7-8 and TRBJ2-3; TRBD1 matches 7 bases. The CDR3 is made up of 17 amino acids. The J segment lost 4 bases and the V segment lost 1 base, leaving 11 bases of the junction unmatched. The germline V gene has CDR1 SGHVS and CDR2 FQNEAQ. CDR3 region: CASSLDPTGEGADTQYF. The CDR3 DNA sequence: TGTGCCAGCAGCTTAGACCCCACAGGGGAAGGGGCAGATACGCAGTATTTT.

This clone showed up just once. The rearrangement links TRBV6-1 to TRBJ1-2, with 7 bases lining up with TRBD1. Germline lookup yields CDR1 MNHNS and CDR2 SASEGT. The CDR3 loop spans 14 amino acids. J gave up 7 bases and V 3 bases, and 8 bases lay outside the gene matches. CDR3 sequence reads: CASSDGYRGGGYTF. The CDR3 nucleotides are TGTGCCAGCAGTGATGGTTACAGGGGCGGTGGCTACACCTTC.

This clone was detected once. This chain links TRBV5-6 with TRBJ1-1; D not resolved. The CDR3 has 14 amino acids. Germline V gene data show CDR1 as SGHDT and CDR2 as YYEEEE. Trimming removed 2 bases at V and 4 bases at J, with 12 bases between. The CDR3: CASSLGSPGTEAFF. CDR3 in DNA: TGTGCCAGCAGCTTAGGTTCGCCGGGCACTGAAGCTTTCTTT.

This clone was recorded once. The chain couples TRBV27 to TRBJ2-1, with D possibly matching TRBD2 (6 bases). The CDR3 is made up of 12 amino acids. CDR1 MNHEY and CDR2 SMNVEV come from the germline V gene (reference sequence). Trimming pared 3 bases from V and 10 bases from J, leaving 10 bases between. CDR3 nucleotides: TGTGCCAGCAGTTTTCTCCGGGGGGAGCAGTTCTTC. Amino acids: CASSFLRGEQFF.

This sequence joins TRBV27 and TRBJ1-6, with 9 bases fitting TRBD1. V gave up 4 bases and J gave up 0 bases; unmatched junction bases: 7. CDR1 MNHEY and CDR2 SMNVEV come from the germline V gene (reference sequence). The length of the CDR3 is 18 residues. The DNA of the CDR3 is TGTGCCAGCAGTTCAGGGGGACAGGGCAGCTCCTATAATTCACCCCTCCACTTT. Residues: CASSSGGQGSSYNSPLHF.

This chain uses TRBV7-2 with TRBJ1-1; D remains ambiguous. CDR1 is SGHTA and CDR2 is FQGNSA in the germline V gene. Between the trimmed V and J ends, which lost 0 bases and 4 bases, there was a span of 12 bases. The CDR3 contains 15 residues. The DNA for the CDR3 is TGTGCCAGCAGCTTAGCCGGAACCCGGGGCACTGAAGCTTTCTTT. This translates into CASSLAGTRGTEAFF.

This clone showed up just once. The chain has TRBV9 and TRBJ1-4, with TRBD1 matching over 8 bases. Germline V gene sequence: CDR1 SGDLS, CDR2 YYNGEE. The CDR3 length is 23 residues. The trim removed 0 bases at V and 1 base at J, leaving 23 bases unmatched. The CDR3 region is CASSVDTDRGKVFGMVTNEKLFF. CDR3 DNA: TGTGCCAGCAGCGTAGACACCGACAGGGGAAAGGTGTTTGGAATGGTAACTAATGAAAAACTGTTTTTT. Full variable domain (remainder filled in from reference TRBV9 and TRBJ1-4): DSGVTQTPKHLITATGQRVTLRCSPRSGDLSVYWYQQSLDQGLQFLIQYYNGEERAKGNILERFSAQQFPDLHSELNLSSLELGDSALYFCASSVDTDRGKVFGMVTNEKLFFGSGTQLSVL.

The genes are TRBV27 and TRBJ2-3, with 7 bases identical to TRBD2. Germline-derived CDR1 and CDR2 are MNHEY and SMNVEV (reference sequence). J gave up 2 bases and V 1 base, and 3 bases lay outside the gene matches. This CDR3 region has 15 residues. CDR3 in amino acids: CASSLYRGDTDTQYF. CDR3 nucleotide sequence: TGTGCCAGCAGTTTATATCGGGGGGACACAGATACGCAGTATTTT.

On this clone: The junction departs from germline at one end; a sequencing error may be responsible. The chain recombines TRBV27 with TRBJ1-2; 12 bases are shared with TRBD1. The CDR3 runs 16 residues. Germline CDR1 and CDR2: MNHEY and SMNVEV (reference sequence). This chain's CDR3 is CASSITGTGGSYRYTF. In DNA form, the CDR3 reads TGTGCCAGCAGTATAACCGGGACAGGGGGCTCCTATCGCTACACCTTC.

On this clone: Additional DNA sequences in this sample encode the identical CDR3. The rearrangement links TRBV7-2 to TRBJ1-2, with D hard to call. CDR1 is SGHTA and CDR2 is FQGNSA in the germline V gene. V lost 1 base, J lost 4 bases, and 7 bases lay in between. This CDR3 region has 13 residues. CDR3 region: CASSLGGVYGYTF. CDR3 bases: TGTGCCAGCAGCTTAGGGGGAGTCTATGGCTACACCTTC.

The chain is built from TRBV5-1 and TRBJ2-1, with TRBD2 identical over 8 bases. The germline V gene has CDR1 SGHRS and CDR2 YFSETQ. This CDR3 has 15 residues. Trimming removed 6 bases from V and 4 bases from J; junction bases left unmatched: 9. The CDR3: CASNMPAGDYNEQFF. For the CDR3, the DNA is TGCGCCAGCAATATGCCAGCGGGGGATTACAATGAGCAGTTCTTC.

CDR3 bases: TGCAGCGTTGGGCCAGGGGGCATTACTGAAGCTTTCTTT. This encodes CSVGPGGITEAFF. The V call is TRBV29-1, the J call TRBJ1-1; TRBD1 aligns across 8 bases. The length of the CDR3 is 13 residues. The germline V gene encodes CDR1 SQVTM and CDR2 ANQGSEA. V lost 4 bases to trimming and J lost 5 bases; unmatched junction nucleotides: 6.

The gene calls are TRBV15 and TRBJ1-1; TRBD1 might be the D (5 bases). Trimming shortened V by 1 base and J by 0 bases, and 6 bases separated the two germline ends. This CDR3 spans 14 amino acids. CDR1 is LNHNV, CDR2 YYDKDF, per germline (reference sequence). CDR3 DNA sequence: TGTGCCACCAGCAGAGGACAGCTGAACACTGAAGCTTTCTTT. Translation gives CATSRGQLNTEAFF.

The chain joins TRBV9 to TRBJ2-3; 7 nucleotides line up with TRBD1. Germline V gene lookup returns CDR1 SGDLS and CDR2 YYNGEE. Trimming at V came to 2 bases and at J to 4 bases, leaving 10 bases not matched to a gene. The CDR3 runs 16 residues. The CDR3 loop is CASSVVATGAADTQYF. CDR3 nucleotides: TGTGCCAGCAGCGTTGTTGCTACAGGGGCGGCAGATACGCAGTATTTT.